These 10 T cell receptor beta chains came from one sample sequenced in a study of T cells in Graves' hyperthyroidism and ophthalmopathy. RNA transcripts served as the template for amplifying TCR beta CDR3 regions. TCR CDR3 underwent first-round RT-PCR with the HTBI primer set. One entry per CDR3 protein, called by TCRdb with MiXCR from the multiplex PCR reads. The table shows some 510,000 distinct CDR3 sequences, with roughly 20% occurring only once. Sequencing was carried out using blood. Receptors were obtained from a man aged 18 to 29 with Graves' hyperthyroidism.

This clonotype was found many times. The rearrangement joins TRBV28 to TRBJ2-7, with a tentative D call TRBD2 (6 bases). The CDR3 length is 15 residues. V shed 7 bases and J shed 7 bases, with 23 bases lying between them. Looked up from germline, CDR1 is MDHEN and CDR2 is SYDVKM. The chain's CDR3 is CASTQGDSDAGEQYF. CDR3 sequence (DNA): TGTGCCAGCACCCAAGGGGACTCCGATGCGGGGGAGCAGTACTTC. Variable domain in full (rest from reference TRBV28 and TRBJ2-7): DVKVTQSSRYLVKRTGEKVFLECVQDMDHENMFWYRQDPGLGLRLIYFSYDVKMKEKGDIPEGYSVSREKKERFSLILESASTNQTSMYLCASTQGDSDAGEQYFGPGTRLTVT.

This clonotype was counted ten times or more. This chain uses TRBV12-3 or TRBV12-4 with TRBJ2-7; 7 bases line up with TRBD2. The CDR3 runs 13 residues. After removal of 7 bases from V and 1 base from J, the junction contained 4 bases not matched to a gene. CDR3 amino acids: CASTVAGSYEQYF. CDR3 nucleotides: TGTGCCAGCACTGTAGCGGGTTCCTACGAGCAGTACTTC.

This clonotype was observed at least ten times. The chain carries TRBV6-5 and TRBJ2-2, with 10 bases matching TRBD1. The CDR3 is 16 residues long. Trimming took 2 bases from V and 8 from J; bases not matched to a gene: 8. Germline V gene data show CDR1 as MNHEY and CDR2 as SVGAGI. Here the CDR3 DNA reads TGTGCCAGCAGTTACCTCCGGACAGGGGGTGTTGGGGAGCTGTTTTTT. Protein: CASSYLRTGGVGELFF.

This clonotype occurred many times. The CDR3 is CASSESEETQYF. The DNA of the CDR3 is TGTGCCAGCAGTGAGTCAGAAGAGACCCAGTACTTC. The chain couples TRBV2 to TRBJ2-5; the D is unclear. CDR1 and CDR2 (germline): SNHLY, FYNNEI. The CDR3 totals 12 residues. Trimming stripped 3 bases from V and 3 bases from J, with 5 bases between.

Concerning this clonotype: This could be a read error, since a much larger clone is one nucleotide away. The CDR3 spells CARLGAAKNIQYF. For the CDR3, the DNA is TGTGCCCGACTGGGGGCGGCCAAAAACATTCAGTACTTC. V usage is TRBV30 and J usage is TRBJ2-4; D is perhaps TRBD1 (6 bases). The germline V and J ends were trimmed by 8 bases and 1 base, with 12 bases remaining between them. This CDR3 region has 13 residues. CDR1 is GTSNPN and CDR2 is SVGIG in the germline V gene (reference sequence).

The gene calls are TRBV20-1 and TRBJ2-2, with 7 bases matching TRBD1. The CDR3 spans 15 residues. Germline V gene sequence: CDR1 DFQATT, CDR2 SNEGSKA (reference sequence). V gave up 2 bases and J gave up 4 bases; unmatched junction bases: 7. The chain's CDR3 is CSARITGAGTGELFF. The CDR3 nucleotides are TGCAGTGCTAGAATTACAGGGGCCGGCACCGGGGAGCTGTTTTTT.

The chain has TRBV10-2 and TRBJ2-2, with D hard to call. Trimming took 4 bases from V and 0 from J, leaving 9 bases between them. Germline V lookup: CDR1 WSHSY, CDR2 SAAADI. The CDR3 runs to 15 residues. In DNA form, the CDR3 reads TGCGCCAGCAGTGCGGTACTTACGAACACCGGGGAGCTGTTTTTT. It specifies CASSAVLTNTGELFF.

The chain links TRBV5-6 to TRBJ2-7; TRBD2 is a possible D gene (6 bases). Between the trimmed V and J ends, which lost 4 bases and 3 bases, there was a span of 20 bases. The CDR3 is made up of 16 amino acids. Per the germline V gene, CDR1 is SGHDT and CDR2 is YYEEEE. The CDR3 loop is CASSPAGEEWHYEQYF. Written as DNA, the CDR3 is TGTGCCAGCAGCCCCGCCGGGGAGGAGTGGCACTACGAGCAGTACTTC.

This clonotype has a count of ten or more. This chain links TRBV12-3 or TRBV12-4 with TRBJ1-1; TRBD1 is a possible D gene (5 bases). CDR3 length: 18 residues. Trimming left V 7 bases short and J 2 bases short, with 26 bases between. Here the CDR3 DNA reads TGTGCCAGCACCCTCCCCCGCAGGGTGGCCCGGACAAACACTGAAGCTTTCTTT. Its protein product is CASTLPRRVARTNTEAFF.

About this clonotype itself: A much larger clone lies a single base off, so this may be a read error. No conserved phenylalanine or tryptophan is present at the end of the CDR3, so a read error is the likely explanation. The chain has TRBV7-8 and TRBJ1-1; D perhaps matches TRBD1 (6 bases). The length of the CDR3 is 18 residues. V dropped 4 bases and J dropped 4 bases, with 25 bases sitting between them. CDR1 SGHVS and CDR2 FQNEAQ come from the germline V gene. The CDR3 coding sequence is TGTGCCAGCAGCTCAGATTGGAGCCCCAGGGGTGACGGCACTGAAGCTTTCTCT. Its translation: CASSSDWSPRGDGTEAFS.